Below are 18 T cell receptor beta chains sequenced from a single sample in a study of blood T cells in healthy people across ages. Then a second PCR, running about 6 to 12 cycles, was carried out with a sample-barcoded 5' primer and a J-beta primer mix. TCRdb recomputed calls from the 5' RACE reads with MiXCR, one row per CDR3 protein. Among 730,000 or so distinct CDR3 sequences, 40% to 45% were seen once, and the ten largest hold 20% to 25%. Sequencing was done on a sample of blood. These receptors originate from an older woman in good health.

With regard to this clonotype: At one end, the junction sequence differs from germline, possibly due to a read error. The chain joins TRBV7-7 to TRBJ2-3; D may be TRBD2 (5 bases). The CDR3 is 15 residues long. Germline-derived CDR1 and CDR2 are SSHAT and FNYEAQ (reference sequence). CDR3 residues: CASSPGRTPHGTQYF. The CDR3 DNA is TGTGCTAGCAGCCCCGGCCGGACTCCCCACGGTACGCAGTATTTT.

This clonotype was observed a handful of times. J is TRBJ2-5 and V is TRBV7-2; TRBD2 might be the D (6 bases). This CDR3 is built from 16 residues. Trimming took off 2 bases at V and 2 bases at J, with 15 bases between the two ends. From germline, CDR1 is SGHTA and CDR2 FQGNSA. CDR3 sequence: CASSLLPTGRQETQYF. The CDR3 DNA reads TGTGCCAGCAGCTTATTACCCACGGGGAGGCAAGAGACCCAGTACTTC.

The chain employs TRBV14 and TRBJ1-4; D unresolved. CDR1 and CDR2 from the germline V gene are SGHDN and FVKESK. V was clipped by 0 bases and J by 10 bases, with 12 bases between them. CDR3 size: 14 residues. CDR3 amino acids: CASSQEVGIGKLFF. CDR3 coding DNA: TGTGCCAGCAGCCAAGAAGTGGGGATCGGAAAACTGTTTTTT.

CDR3 sequence: CASSSDRVNTEAFF. CDR3 DNA sequence: TGTGCCAGCAGCTCTGACAGGGTAAACACTGAAGCTTTCTTT. The chain couples TRBV9 to TRBJ1-1; 7 bases align to TRBD1. This CDR3 is built from 14 residues. Germline lookup yields CDR1 SGDLS and CDR2 YYNGEE. V lost 4 bases to trimming and J lost 2 bases; unmatched junction nucleotides: 5.

The table lists this clonotype with a few counts. This rearrangement joins TRBV12-3 or TRBV12-4 to TRBJ2-5; 7 bases agree with TRBD1. V was clipped by 5 bases and J by 5 bases; unmatched bases: 11. CDR3 length equals 15 residues. The CDR3 loop is CASSIQTGNGETQYF. DNA of the CDR3: TGTGCCAGCAGTATTCAGACAGGGAACGGGGAGACCCAGTACTTC.

This clonotype has only a few counts. The gene calls are TRBV4-2 and TRBJ2-1; D is ambiguous. The CDR3 loop spans 17 amino acids. The V and J ends lost 1 base and 5 bases respectively, with 18 bases between them. Germline CDR1 LGHNA, CDR2 YNFKEQ. This CDR3 is CASSQVRVGGEDNEQFF. In DNA form, the CDR3 reads TGTGCCAGCAGCCAAGTTCGGGTGGGCGGAGAGGACAATGAGCAGTTCTTC.

This sequence joins TRBV20-1 and TRBJ1-1, with 10 nucleotides matching TRBD1. Germline V gives CDR1 DFQATT, CDR2 SNEGSKA (reference sequence). V shed 5 bases and J 7 bases; nucleotides not matched to a gene: 10. The CDR3 has 14 amino acids. CDR3 residues: CSARVGDRGFEAFF. CDR3 coding DNA: TGCAGTGCTCGGGTGGGGGACAGGGGCTTTGAAGCTTTCTTT.

The chain recombines TRBV11-2 with TRBJ2-2; TRBD2 is a possible D gene (6 bases). V was clipped by 2 bases and J by 2 bases, with 12 bases between them. CDR1 is SGHAT, CDR2 FQNNGV, per germline. The length of the CDR3 is 16 residues. The CDR3 nucleotides read TGTGCCAGCAGCTTACGGCGGGGATTAAACACCGGGGAGCTGTTTTTT. It specifies CASSLRRGLNTGELFF.

The chain has TRBV10-3 and TRBJ2-5; no clear D. Trimming pared 8 bases from V and 2 bases from J, leaving 6 bases between. The CDR3 spans 11 residues. From germline, CDR1 is ENHRY and CDR2 SYGVKD. CDR3 DNA sequence: TGTGCCATCGGGGTACAAGAGACCCAGTACTTC. It is translated as CAIGVQETQYF.

The gene calls are TRBV20-1 and TRBJ2-1; 9 nucleotides agree with TRBD1. Germline CDR1 DFQATT, CDR2 SNEGSKA (reference sequence). This CDR3 spans 15 amino acids. J lost 3 bases, V lost 0 bases, and 3 bases had no gene match. The DNA for the CDR3 is TGCAGTGCTAGAGAGACAGGGGGGAACTACAATGAGCAGTTCTTC. This translates into CSARETGGNYNEQFF.

This sequence joins TRBV3-1 and TRBJ1-5; D uncertain. Germline V gene lookup returns CDR1 LGHDT and CDR2 YNNKEL (reference sequence). The CDR3 spans 15 residues. V was shortened by 0 bases and J by 1 base, with 7 bases between the two germline ends. This chain's CDR3 is CASSQDLNSNQPQHF. In DNA form, the CDR3 reads TGTGCCAGCAGCCAAGATCTTAACAGCAATCAGCCCCAGCATTTT.

To note about this clonotype: A much larger clonotype is one base distant, so this may be a read error. J is TRBJ2-7 and V is TRBV7-2; D remains unclear. The CDR3 length is 14 residues. CDR1 and CDR2 from the germline V gene are SGHTA and FQGNSA. The CDR3, as DNA: TGTGCCTGCAGCTTGGGCGCGACACTTTACGAGCAGTACTTC. Its protein product is CACSLGATLYEQYF.

This rearrangement joins TRBV20-1 to TRBJ2-5; D possibly corresponds to TRBD2 (6 bases). Germline-derived CDR1 and CDR2 are DFQATT and SNEGSKA (reference sequence). Deletions cut 4 bases from V and 1 base from J, with 7 bases between. The CDR3 sequence is 12 residues long. In DNA, the CDR3 is TGCAGTGCTATGACTAGCCAAGAGACCCAGTACTTC. This sequence encodes CSAMTSQETQYF.

This chain connects TRBV4-2 to TRBJ2-1; TRBD2 aligns across 8 bases. Losses at the gene ends were 4 bases for V and 4 bases for J; bases not matched to a gene: 18. The CDR3 runs to 19 residues. The germline V gene has CDR1 LGHNA and CDR2 YNFKEQ. The CDR3 region is CASSLKELFNGGGYNEQFF. The CDR3 DNA follows: TGTGCCAGCAGCCTAAAAGAGCTATTTAACGGGGGGGGGTACAATGAGCAGTTCTTC.

Comment on this clonotype: Possible read error: a much larger clone is one base away. The V and J genes are TRBV6-6 and TRBJ2-3; TRBD2 is a possible D gene (6 bases). Germline loops: CDR1 MNHNY, CDR2 SVGAGI (reference sequence). The CDR3 covers 14 residues. The DNA for the CDR3 is TGTGCCAGCAGGTACTCGGGACTCACAGATACGCAGTATTTT. This sequence encodes CASRYSGLTDTQYF.

This chain links TRBV3-1 with TRBJ1-5, with D tentatively TRBD1 (6 bases). V dropped 2 bases and J dropped 6 bases, with 11 bases sitting between them. The germline V gene encodes CDR1 LGHDT and CDR2 YNNKEL (reference sequence). The CDR3 extends over 14 amino acids. The CDR3 region has the DNA TGTGCCAGCAGCCAAACAGGGCCCCGTCAGCCCCAGCATTTT. Its protein product is CASSQTGPRQPQHF.

The rearrangement links TRBV7-8 to TRBJ1-5; possibly TRBD1 for D (5 bases). This CDR3 comprises 18 residues. Trimming shortened V by 5 bases and J by 4 bases, and 24 bases separated the two germline ends. The V gene's germline CDR1 is SGHVS and CDR2 FQNEAQ. The CDR3 here is CASSRWVGQGRYNQPQHF. The CDR3 DNA sequence: TGTGCCAGCAGCCGATGGGTTGGGCAGGGCCGTTATAATCAGCCCCAGCATTTT.

The chain combines TRBV12-3 or TRBV12-4 with TRBJ1-2, with D unclear. The V end was cut by 5 bases, the J end by 10 bases, with 20 bases between. The CDR3 sequence is 14 residues long. The CDR3 bases are TGTGCCAGCAGTGTAGGCGGGGTAGCCAACTACTACACCTTC. Translated: CASSVGGVANYYTF.